Sequencing of this TCR beta chain was carried out in a study of blood T cell repertoires in COVID-19. Across the whole study: Samples taken during acute and convalescent COVID-19 were collected in the United States, Italy and Spain. The analysed material was cDNA or gDNA that came from T cells, B-cell-depleted T cells, or PBMCs.

Trimming shortened V by 3 bases and J by 7 bases, and 9 bases separated the two germline ends. This CDR3 has 13 residues. Germline CDR1 and CDR2: MDHEN and SYDVKM. Original processing methods: Estimation of nucleated cell counts was performed using reference gene primer amplification. Method: immunoSEQ multiplex PCR; TCRdb's copy keeps in-frame clones and lacks some. Clonal size and the V and J genes are those of that table, whereas D and trimming came from the DNA. The sample includes 100,000 or so clones, about 85% seen only once; the top ten take about 3.8%. The sample consisted of peripheral blood. The TCR was taken from a man aged 45-65 years with acute or convalescent COVID-19. V and J are TRBV28 and TRBJ2-2; the D gene is possibly TRBD2 (6 bases). The CDR3 sequence: CASSLTGGGELFF. The CDR3 DNA follows: TGTGCCAGCAGTTTGACCGGGGGCGGGGAGCTGTTTTTT.